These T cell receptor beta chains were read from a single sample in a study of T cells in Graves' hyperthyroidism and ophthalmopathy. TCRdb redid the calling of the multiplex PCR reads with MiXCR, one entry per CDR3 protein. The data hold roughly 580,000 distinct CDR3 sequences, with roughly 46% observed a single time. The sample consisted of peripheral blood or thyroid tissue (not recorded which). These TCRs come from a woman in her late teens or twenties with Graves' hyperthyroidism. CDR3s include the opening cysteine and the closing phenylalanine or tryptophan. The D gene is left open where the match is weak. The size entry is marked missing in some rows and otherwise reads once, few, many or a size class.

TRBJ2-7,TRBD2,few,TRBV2,TGTGCCAGCAGATCTTCCGGGACTAGCTCTTGGTCCGAGCAGTACTTC,CASRSSGTSSWSEQYF
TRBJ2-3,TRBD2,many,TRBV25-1,TGTGCCAGCACCGTGGGACTAGCGGGAGTAACAGATACGCAGTATTTT,CASTVGLAGVTDTQYF
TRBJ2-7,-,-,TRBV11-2,TGTGCCAGCAGCTCGCCTACAGGGTTGCACGAGCAGTACTTC,CASSSPTGLHEQYF
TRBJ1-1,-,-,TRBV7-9,TGTGCCAGCAGCTCCTACCGGACACAGAACACTGAAGCTTTCTTT,CASSSYRTQNTEAFF
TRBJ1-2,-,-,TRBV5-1,TGCGCCAGCAACCCCCCGGACGGGGACGACTATGGCTACACCTTC,CASNPPDGDDYGYTF
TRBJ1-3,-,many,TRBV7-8,TGTGCCAGCAGCCCCAGCGGGGGAAACACCATATATTTT,CASSPSGGNTIYF
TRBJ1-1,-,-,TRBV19,TGTGCCAGCTCCTCAGGGCCATACACTGAAGCTTTCTTT,CASSSGPYTEAFF
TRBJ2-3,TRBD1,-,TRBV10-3,TGTGCCATCAGTGATACGGACAGGGGGAGCACAGATACGCAGTATTTT,CAISDTDRGSTDTQYF
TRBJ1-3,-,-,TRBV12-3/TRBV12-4,TGTGCCAGCAGTCAATACAGGGATTCTGGAAACACCATATATTTT,CASSQYRDSGNTIYF
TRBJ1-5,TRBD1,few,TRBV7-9,TGTGCCAGCAGCTTTACAGGGCAGGGGGACAATCAGCCCCAGCATTTT,CASSFTGQGDNQPQHF
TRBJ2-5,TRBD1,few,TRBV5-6,TGTGCCAGCACCAGACAGGGTCAAGAGACCCAGTACTTC,CASTRQGQETQYF
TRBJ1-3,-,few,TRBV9,TGTGCCAGCAGCGTGGGGGGGACTGGAAACACCATATATTTT,CASSVGGTGNTIYF
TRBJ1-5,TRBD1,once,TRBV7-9,TGTGCCAGCAGCGCCGGACAGGACCAGCATTTT,CASSAGQDQHF
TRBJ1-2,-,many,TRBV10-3,TGTGCCATCACGTTGGGGGGGGACTCAAGTGGCTACACCTTC,CAITLGGDSSGYTF
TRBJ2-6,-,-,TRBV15,TGTGCCACCAGCAGTGACGGGGGACCAGGGTCTGGGGCCAACGTCCTGACTTTC,CATSSDGGPGSGANVLTF
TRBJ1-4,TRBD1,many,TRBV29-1,TGCAGCGTTGAAGGCAGGGGGGGGAAACTGTTTTTT,CSVEGRGGKLFF
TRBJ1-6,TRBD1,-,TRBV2,TGTGCCGCCAGAGACAGGGTCAATCAGCCCCACTTT,CAARDRVNQPHF
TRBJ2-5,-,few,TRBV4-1,TGCGCCAGCAGCCAAGATCAGCGAGGAGAGACCCAGTACTTC,CASSQDQRGETQYF
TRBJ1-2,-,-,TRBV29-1,TGCAGCTTTGGTGAAAACTATGGCTACACCTTC,CSFGENYGYTF
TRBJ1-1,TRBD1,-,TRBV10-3,TGTGCCTCGGGGGGACAGGACACGATGAACACTGAAGCTTTCTTT,CASGGQDTMNTEAFF
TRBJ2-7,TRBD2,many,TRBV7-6,TGTGCCAGCAGCCCCCGGATAAGCGGGAGCTACGAGCAGTACTTC,CASSPRISGSYEQYF
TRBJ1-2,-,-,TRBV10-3,TGTGCCATCAGTGAGCCTTCAAGGCGGAATGGCTACACCTTC,CAISEPSRRNGYTF
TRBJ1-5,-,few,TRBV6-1,TGTGCCAGCAGTGAACTTGTTAATCAGCCCCAGCATTTT,CASSELVNQPQHF
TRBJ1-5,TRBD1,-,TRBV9,TGTGCCAGCAGGGGGACAGGGACGGGTGTGGAGCATTTT,CASRGTGTGVEHF
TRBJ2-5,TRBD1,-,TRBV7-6,TGTGCCAGCAGCCGAGGGGGCGGGACAGGGGAGACCCAGTACTTC,CASSRGGGTGETQYF
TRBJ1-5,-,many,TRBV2,TGTGCCAGCACGGCCGACGAGAGCAATCAGCCCCAGCATTTT,CASTADESNQPQHF
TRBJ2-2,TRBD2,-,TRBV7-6,TGTGCCAGCAGCTTAGAAATCCTAGCGGGAGGTCCCGGGGAGCTGTTTTTT,CASSLEILAGGPGELFF
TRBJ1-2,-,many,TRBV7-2,TGTGCCAGCAGCCAGATGGGAGGCCCCTATGGCTACACCTTC,CASSQMGGPYGYTF
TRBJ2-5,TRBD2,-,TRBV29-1,TGCAGCGTTGATCTAGCGGGAGGGCCCCAAGAGACCCAGTACTTC,CSVDLAGGPQETQYF
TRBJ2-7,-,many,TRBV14,TGTGCCAGCAGCCATTGGACCTACGAGCAGTACTTC,CASSHWTYEQYF
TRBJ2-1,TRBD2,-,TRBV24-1,TGTGCCACCAGTGATTTGTGGACTAGCGGGAGCGGGGAGCAGTTCTTC,CATSDLWTSGSGEQFF
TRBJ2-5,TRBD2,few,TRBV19,TGTGCCAGTAGTATAGATTTAAGTCTAGCGGGAGGGCCGGTGACCCAGTACTTC,CASSIDLSLAGGPVTQYF
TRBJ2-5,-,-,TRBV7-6,TGTGCCAGCAGTCAAAAGGTGCAGGAGATTTTACAAGAGACCCGGTACTTC,CASSQKVQEILQETRYF
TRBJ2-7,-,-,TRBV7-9,TGTGCCAGCAGCCGAGACCTGGACGTATCCTACGAGCAGTACTTC,CASSRDLDVSYEQYF
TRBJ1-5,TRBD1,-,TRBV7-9,TGTGCCAGCAGGCCAAAGACAGGGGCGAAGCCCCAGCATTTT,CASRPKTGAKPQHF
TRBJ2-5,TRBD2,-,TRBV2,TGTGCCTGCTATGGACAGATCCTAGCGGGAGAGACCCAGTACTTC,CACYGQILAGETQYF
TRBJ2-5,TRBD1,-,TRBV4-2,TGTGCCAGCAGCCACGGGACAGTCGACCCTGGGACCCAGTACTTC,CASSHGTVDPGTQYF